This entry lists 5 T cell receptor beta chains sequenced from one sample in a study of shared clonotypes between healthy human individuals. The naive CD8 fraction comprised CD45RO-negative cells positively selected for CCR7 and excluded terminally differentiated effector memory CD45RA+ cells. The method was immunoSEQ multiplex PCR; TCRdb's version includes in-frame clones alone and lacks a portion of them. The sample consists of 560,000 or so clones, around 96% of them appearing once. Sequenced sample: naive CD8+ T cells sorted from blood. These receptors all stem from a woman younger than 45 in good health.

The chain couples TRBV5-4 to TRBJ1-5, with D unclear. The germline V gene encodes CDR1 SGHNT and CDR2 YYREEE (reference sequence). The ends were cut back, 0 bases at V and 0 bases at J, with 13 bases in the middle. This CDR3 comprises 17 residues. The CDR3 region has the DNA TGTGCCAGCAGCTTGGTGAGGTCCGAACATAGCAATCAGCCCCAGCATTTT. Its protein product is CASSLVRSEHSNQPQHF.

The chain uses TRBV9 and TRBJ1-1; possible D gene TRBD1, 5 bases. CDR1 and CDR2 (germline): SGDLS, YYNGEE. The CDR3 has 13 residues. With 3 bases removed from V and 7 bases from J, the gap between germline ends came to 13 bases. Here the CDR3 DNA reads TGTGCCAGCAGCGCCCCCCGGGGGGTTGAAGCTTTCTTT. It codes for CASSAPRGVEAFF.

This chain connects TRBV19 to TRBJ1-5; 8 nucleotides line up with TRBD1. The J segment lost 4 bases and the V segment lost 6 bases, leaving 5 bases of the junction unmatched. The CDR3 has 14 amino acids. From germline, CDR1 is LNHDA and CDR2 SQIVND (reference sequence). The CDR3 sequence: CASREGQGNQPQHF. The CDR3, as DNA: TGTGCCAGTAGGGAAGGACAGGGAAATCAGCCCCAGCATTTT.

The V gene is TRBV28, the J gene TRBJ2-7, with D hard to call. Trimming cost V 3 bases and J 6 bases, with 15 bases left between them. The CDR3 is 14 amino acids. The germline gives CDR1 MDHEN, CDR2 SYDVKM. DNA for the CDR3: TGTGCCAGCAGTTTCCGGGCTGTATCCGGCGAGCAGTACTTC. It encodes CASSFRAVSGEQYF.

The rearrangement uses TRBV19 and TRBJ1-1; 9 bases line up with TRBD1. Trimming cost V 4 bases and J 0 bases; bases outside gene matches: 9. Germline CDR1 and CDR2: LNHDA and SQIVND (reference sequence). CDR3 length: 17 residues. CDR3 DNA: TGTGCCAGTAGTACACAAAACAGGGGGCCCTTGAACACTGAAGCTTTCTTT. Protein sequence: CASSTQNRGPLNTEAFF.